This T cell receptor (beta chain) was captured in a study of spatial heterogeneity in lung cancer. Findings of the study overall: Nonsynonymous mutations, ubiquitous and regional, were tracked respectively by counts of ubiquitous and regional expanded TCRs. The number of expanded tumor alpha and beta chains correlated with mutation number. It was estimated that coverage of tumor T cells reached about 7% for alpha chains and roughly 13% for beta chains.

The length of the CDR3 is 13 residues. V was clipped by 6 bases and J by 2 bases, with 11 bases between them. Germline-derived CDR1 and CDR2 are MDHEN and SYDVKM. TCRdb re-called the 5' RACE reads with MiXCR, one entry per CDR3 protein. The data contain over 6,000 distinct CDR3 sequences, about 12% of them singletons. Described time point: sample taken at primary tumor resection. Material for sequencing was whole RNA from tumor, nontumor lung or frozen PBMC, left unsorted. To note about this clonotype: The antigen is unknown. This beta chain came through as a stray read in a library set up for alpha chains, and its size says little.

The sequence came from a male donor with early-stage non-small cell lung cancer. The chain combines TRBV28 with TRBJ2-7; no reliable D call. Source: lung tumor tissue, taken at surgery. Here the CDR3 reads CASSTWDTYEQYF. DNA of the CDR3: TGTGCCAGCAGCACCTGGGATACCTACGAGCAGTACTTC.